Listed below are T cell receptor beta chains from one sample, sequenced in a study of blood T cell repertoires in COVID-19. Sequencing used immunoSEQ multiplex PCR; TCRdb keeps in-frame clones, though not all of them. The sample records over 150,000 clones, 85% being singletons. Material for sequencing was peripheral blood. All receptors derive from a woman aged 60-70 years with COVID-19, enrolled during active disease. Both conserved end residues are part of each CDR3. Each record gives: CDR3 length, D gene, clone size, V gene, J gene, CDR3 protein, CDR3 DNA. The D gene is left open where the match is weak. The size field is filled for only some rows; it gives once, few, many or a size class.

15	NA	few	TRBV18	TRBJ1-5	CASSPGEYSNQPQHF	TGTGCCAGCTCACCTGGGGAGTACAGCAATCAGCCCCAGCATTTT
15	NA	NA	TRBV7-2	TRBJ1-1	CASSLFTGTDTEAFF	TGTGCCAGCAGCTTATTTACAGGGACGGACACTGAAGCTTTCTTT
14	NA	NA	TRBV7-9	TRBJ1-2	CASSLVAGNYGYTF	TGTGCCAGCAGCTTAGTGGCAGGGAACTATGGCTACACCTTC
12	NA	NA	TRBV7-8	TRBJ1-1	CASSFDRQEAFF	TGTGCCAGCAGCTTCGACAGACAGGAAGCTTTCTTT
14	TRBD1	NA	TRBV7-9	TRBJ1-4	CASSLGDRVEKLFF	TGTGCCAGCAGCTTAGGGGACAGGGTTGAAAAACTGTTTTTT
16	TRBD2	few	TRBV18	TRBJ2-3	CASSPASGRWIDTQYF	TGTGCCAGCTCACCGGCGAGCGGGAGGTGGATAGATACGCAGTATTTT
14	TRBD1	NA	TRBV3-1/TRBV3-2	TRBJ1-1	CASSKQGANTEAFF	TGTGCCAGCAGCAAACAGGGGGCGAACACTGAAGCTTTCTTT
14	NA	NA	TRBV5-1	TRBJ2-1	CASSLSLSYNEQFF	TGCGCCAGCAGCTTATCCCTCTCCTACAATGAGCAGTTCTTC
13	NA	NA	TRBV5-1	TRBJ2-3	CASSYSSTDTQYF	TGCGCCAGCAGCTATTCTAGCACAGATACGCAGTATTTT
15	NA	NA	TRBV9	TRBJ1-3	CASSVGTSTGNTIYF	TGTGCCAGCAGCGTCGGGACTTCGACCGGCAACACCATATATTTT
15	NA	NA	TRBV6-5	TRBJ1-5	CASSYSRSSNQPQHF	TGTGCCAGCAGTTACTCCCGGAGTAGCAATCAGCCCCAGCATTTT
13	NA	NA	TRBV15	TRBJ2-1	CATSSQGGNEQFF	TGTGCCACCAGCTCCCAAGGGGGAAATGAGCAGTTCTTC
15	NA	few	TRBV18	TRBJ2-1	CASSPRTAQNDEQFF	TGTGCCAGCTCACCTAGGACAGCCCAGAACGATGAGCAGTTCTTC
14	TRBD1	NA	TRBV6-5	TRBJ1-2	CASRRTGVNYGYTF	TGTGCCAGCAGGCGGACAGGTGTAAACTATGGCTACACCTTC
15	TRBD2	NA	TRBV6-2/TRBV6-3	TRBJ2-5	CASSYDASGQETQYF	TGTGCCAGCAGTTACGACGCTAGCGGCCAAGAGACCCAGTACTTC
15	NA	NA	TRBV19	TRBJ1-3	CASSTTDSSGNTIYF	TGTGCCAGTAGTACCACAGATTCCTCTGGAAACACCATATATTTT
12	NA	NA	TRBV7-8	TRBJ1-1	CASSHWNTEAFF	TGTGCCAGCAGCCACTGGAACACTGAAGCTTTCTTT
14	NA	NA	TRBV4-1	TRBJ2-7	CASSPGQLGYEQYF	TGCGCCAGCAGCCCAGGACAGTTGGGATACGAGCAGTACTTC
13	NA	NA	TRBV6-5	TRBJ2-1	CASSYGAPNEQFF	TGTGCCAGCAGTTACGGGGCCCCCAATGAGCAGTTCTTC
14	NA	NA	TRBV4-2	TRBJ2-1	CASSQRGLDNEQFF	TGTGCCAGCAGCCAACGCGGGCTCGACAATGAGCAGTTCTTC
13	NA	NA	TRBV6-4	TRBJ2-3	CASSDPPVNTQYF	TGTGCCAGCAGTGACCCCCCGGTGAATACGCAGTATTTT
14	TRBD1	NA	TRBV5-4	TRBJ1-2	CASKGQANPYGYTF	TGTGCCAGCAAGGGACAGGCGAACCCCTATGGCTACACCTTC
16	NA	NA	TRBV5-8	TRBJ1-1	CASSSPRGGRVTEAFF	TGTGCCAGCAGCTCACCCCGGGGGGGGCGCGTCACTGAAGCTTTCTTT
14	NA	NA	TRBV7-9	TRBJ1-6	CASSSPGGRSPLHF	TGTGCCAGCAGCTCCCCGGGGGGTCGATCACCCCTCCACTTT
14	NA	NA	TRBV9	TRBJ1-1	CASSTRGGPTEAFF	TGTGCCAGCAGCACGAGGGGGGGACCCACTGAAGCTTTCTTT
15	NA	once	TRBV7-2	TRBJ1-1	CASSPGQDVGSEAFF	TGTGCCAGCAGCCCAGGACAAGATGTTGGCTCTGAAGCTTTCTTT
16	TRBD2	NA	TRBV3-1/TRBV3-2	TRBJ2-7	CASSQRTLAGSYEQYF	TGTGCCAGCAGCCAGAGGACCCTAGCGGGGTCCTACGAGCAGTACTTC
13	TRBD1	NA	TRBV11-1	TRBJ1-2	CASSEDRVYGYTF	TGTGCCAGCAGCGAGGACAGGGTCTATGGCTACACCTTC
13	TRBD1	NA	TRBV19	TRBJ1-2	CASSSQGIDGYTF	TGTGCCAGTAGTTCACAGGGGATTGATGGCTACACCTTC
15	TRBD2	NA	TRBV5-1	TRBJ2-1	CASSLGLAGDNEQFF	TGCGCCAGCAGCTTGGGACTAGCGGGAGATAATGAGCAGTTCTTC
16	TRBD1	NA	TRBV2	TRBJ1-5	CASRGQGGVGNQPQHF	TGTGCCAGCAGAGGACAGGGTGGTGTGGGCAATCAGCCCCAGCATTTT
14	NA	NA	TRBV5-1	TRBJ1-4	CASSLGWRVEKLFF	TGCGCCAGCAGCTTGGGATGGCGGGTGGAAAAACTGTTTTTT
15	TRBD2	NA	TRBV5-4	TRBJ2-1	CASSSRTSPYNEQFF	TGTGCCAGCAGCTCCCGGACTAGTCCTTACAATGAGCAGTTCTTC